Listed below are T cell receptor beta chains from one sample, sequenced in a study of cytomegalovirus exposure and HLA in healthy donors. Libraries were prepared by immunoSEQ multiplex PCR; TCRdb keeps only in-frame clonotypes and omits some of them. The profile covers about 160,000 clones, with roughly 80% appearing a single time and about 4.5% taken by the ten largest. The sample comprised PBMCs. All receptors come from a man aged 35 to 55 in good health and CMV-seronegative. Each CDR3 is given with its conserved first and last residue. A D gene is named only where the DNA matches it firmly. Some rows mark clone size as missing; the rest say once, few, many or name a class of expanded clone.

d_call	v_call	clone_size	j_call	cdr3_nt	cdr3_aa
.	TRBV28	.	TRBJ1-5	TGTGCCAGCAACCGGGTGGCGAGCAATCAGCCCCAGCATTTT	CASNRVASNQPQHF
.	TRBV4-1	.	TRBJ2-7	TGCGCCAGCAGCCAAGATCTGGCCTCCTACGAGCAGTACTTC	CASSQDLASYEQYF
.	TRBV30	.	TRBJ1-2	TGTGCCTGCCACCTCTCCGGCGGGAGGAGCTATGGCTACACCTTC	CACHLSGGRSYGYTF
.	TRBV7-9	.	TRBJ2-2	TGTGCCAGCACCCAGACATCAGGGTGGAACACCGGGGAGCTGTTTTTT	CASTQTSGWNTGELFF
.	TRBV9	once	TRBJ1-6	TGTGCCAGCAGCGCTTCGGGGGTGGGGCATTCACCCCTCCACTTT	CASSASGVGHSPLHF
TRBD2	TRBV5-1	once	TRBJ2-1	TGCGCCAGCAGCTTGGTTTCTAGCGGGGGGTACAATGAGCAGTTCTTC	CASSLVSSGGYNEQFF
.	TRBV9	.	TRBJ2-1	TGTGCCAGCAGCGTAGATGGCGGCGGGTACAATGAGCAGTTCTTC	CASSVDGGGYNEQFF
.	TRBV7-9	.	TRBJ2-7	TGTTCCAGCAGCTTAGCTCTCTACGAGCAGTACTTC	CSSSLALYEQYF
.	TRBV7-9	.	TRBJ1-4	TGTGCCAGCAGCGCGGACAGCGCTAATGAAAAACTGTTTTTT	CASSADSANEKLFF
TRBD1	TRBV9	.	TRBJ1-4	TGTGCCAGCAGCTCTACAGGGGGCGACTGGGAAAAACTGTTTTTT	CASSSTGGDWEKLFF
.	TRBV30	.	TRBJ2-1	TGTGCCTGGGGGGGCTACTACAATGAGCAGTTCTTC	CAWGGYYNEQFF
.	TRBV7-9	.	TRBJ2-3	TGTGCCAGCAGCTTACCTACAGCAGATACGCAGTATTTT	CASSLPTADTQYF
.	TRBV18	.	TRBJ1-2	TGTGCCAGCTCACCCTACAGGGAAGAACTGAGTCATGGCTACACCTTC	CASSPYREELSHGYTF
TRBD1	TRBV7-6	.	TRBJ2-7	TGTGCCAGCACCCAGGGACAGTACTACGAGCAGTACTTC	CASTQGQYYEQYF
.	TRBV9	.	TRBJ1-2	TGTGCCAGCAGCGCCGCCGGGGGCTACACCTTC	CASSAAGGYTF
.	TRBV4-3	once	TRBJ2-5	TGCGCCAGCAGCCAATTTCAGGGGTCGTGGGAGACCCAGTACTTC	CASSQFQGSWETQYF
.	TRBV10-3	once	TRBJ2-2	TGTGCCATCAGTGAGTCAAGAGGGATGGGCGTCACCGGGGAGCTGTTTTTT	CAISESRGMGVTGELFF
TRBD1	TRBV7-9	.	TRBJ1-6	TGTGCCAGCAGCGCAGACAGGGGCCCCTATAATTCACCCCTCCACTTT	CASSADRGPYNSPLHF
.	TRBV6-5	.	TRBJ2-7	TGTGCCAGCAGTTACTCGCCCTTAGGGAGGAGCTCCGAGCAGTACTTC	CASSYSPLGRSSEQYF
TRBD2	TRBV6-6	once	TRBJ2-2	TGTGCCAGCAGCCCCAGGAGGGAGGGCGGGGAGCTGTTTTTT	CASSPRREGGELFF
.	TRBV10-3	few	TRBJ1-5	TGTGCCATCAGTGAGTCTAGGGGGTCGCTCGGGCCCCAGCATTTT	CAISESRGSLGPQHF
TRBD1	TRBV19	.	TRBJ1-2	TGTGCCAGTAGTAAGAGGCCGGACAGGCCTAACTATGGCTACACCTTC	CASSKRPDRPNYGYTF
TRBD1	TRBV5-8	.	TRBJ1-2	TGTGCCAGCAGAAAACCGGGACAGGCGAGCTACACCTTC	CASRKPGQASYTF
.	TRBV5-1	.	TRBJ2-1	TGCGCCAGCAGCTTGGCCGACGGGGGACCGATTTACAATGAGCAGTTCTTC	CASSLADGGPIYNEQFF
TRBD1	TRBV2	once	TRBJ2-7	TGTGCCAGCAGTGAGACACGGGACAGGGGCCACGAGCAGTACTTC	CASSETRDRGHEQYF
.	TRBV18	.	TRBJ1-1	TGTGCCAGCTCACCTTTCGATGTCGGGGAGGGCACTGAAGCTTTCTTT	CASSPFDVGEGTEAFF
.	TRBV7-2	.	TRBJ2-7	TGTGCCAGCAGCTTCCCAGGGGTGGTCACCGAGCAGTACTTC	CASSFPGVVTEQYF
TRBD2	TRBV11-2	few	TRBJ2-3	TGTGCCAGCAGCCTCCCTCATAATAGCGGGGGAGGCACAGATACGCAGTATTTT	CASSLPHNSGGGTDTQYF
.	TRBV11-3	.	TRBJ2-2	TGTGCCAGCAGCTACGGACCCCAGGGTACCGGGGAGCTGTTTTTT	CASSYGPQGTGELFF
TRBD1	TRBV9	.	TRBJ2-4	TGTGCCAGCAGCGCGGGGACAGGCGAAAACATTCAGTACTTC	CASSAGTGENIQYF
.	TRBV20-1	.	TRBJ2-3	TGCAGTGCTAGTCTAACCGATACGCAGTATTTT	CSASLTDTQYF
.	TRBV30	.	TRBJ2-2	TGTGCCTGGATTTCGTGGAGGGCCGGGGAGCTGTTTTTT	CAWISWRAGELFF
.	TRBV4-1	.	TRBJ1-6	TGCGCCAGCAGCCCCAAGATCATAGCAGGGTCCGCTTTCTCACCCCTCCACTTT	CASSPKIIAGSAFSPLHF
.	TRBV5-4	.	TRBJ1-2	TGTGCCAGCAGCTTATCGGGGGGGAATGGCTACACCTTC	CASSLSGGNGYTF
.	TRBV5-4	.	TRBJ2-7	TGTGCCAGCAGCTTGGGGGGGGAACACTACGAGCAGTACTTC	CASSLGGEHYEQYF
TRBD2	TRBV6-1	few	TRBJ2-3	TGTGCCAGCAGTGTCAGCGGGGGGGCCAGAGATACGCAGTATTTT	CASSVSGGARDTQYF
.	TRBV19	.	TRBJ1-1	TGTGCCAGTTCCTTTGGGACACCTAACACTGAAGCTTTCTTT	CASSFGTPNTEAFF
.	TRBV18	.	TRBJ2-3	TGTGCCAGCTCACCTCTGGGAGGCACAGATACGCAGTATTTT	CASSPLGGTDTQYF
.	TRBV30	.	TRBJ2-5	TGTGCCTGGAGTGGCGGGGAATACCTTCAGACCCAGTACTTC	CAWSGGEYLQTQYF
TRBD1	TRBV18	.	TRBJ1-2	TGTGCCAGCTCACAGGGGACAGGGTATGGCTACACCTTC	CASSQGTGYGYTF
.	TRBV7-9	.	TRBJ1-3	TGTGCCAGCAGCCCCTGGGGCACACCGGCCCCCATATATTTT	CASSPWGTPAPIYF
TRBD2	TRBV4-2	.	TRBJ2-5	TGTGCCAGCAGCCAAGATGTCTTTAGAGGTAGCGGGGGGCTCCATGCGACCCAGTACTTC	CASSQDVFRGSGGLHATQYF
TRBD2	TRBV6-1	.	TRBJ2-7	TGTGCCACTAGCGGGGGGCGCTCCCTTTCCTACGAGCAGTACTTC	CATSGGRSLSYEQYF
.	TRBV30	.	TRBJ1-4	TGTGCCTGTTTGAAGAGCTTCGGTGAAAAACTGTTTTTT	CACLKSFGEKLFF
.	TRBV9	.	TRBJ2-2	TGTGCCAGCAGCGTAGGTTTTACAACCGCGAACACCGGGGAGCTGTTTTTT	CASSVGFTTANTGELFF
TRBD1	TRBV6-6	once	TRBJ2-1	TGTGCCAGCAGTTTTAAAACGGGACAGGGTCGAGATGAGCAGTTCTTC	CASSFKTGQGRDEQFF
.	TRBV7-3	.	TRBJ1-1	TGTGCCAGCAGCTTAGGCGGGTTGGCTGAAGCTTTCTTT	CASSLGGLAEAFF
.	TRBV7-8	.	TRBJ1-4	TGTGCCAGCAGCGTACTACTAGCGAGAGGTGAAAAACTGTTTTTT	CASSVLLARGEKLFF
TRBD1	TRBV7-3	.	TRBJ2-7	TGTGCCAGCAGCCTTACCGGGACAGGGCATTACGAGCAGTACTTC	CASSLTGTGHYEQYF
.	TRBV7-9	.	TRBJ1-2	TGTGCCAGCAGCTTAGGTACTAACTATGGCTACACCTTC	CASSLGTNYGYTF
TRBD1	TRBV11-2	few	TRBJ1-2	TGTGCCAGCAGCATACCGGGACAGCGATTTGGCTACACCTTC	CASSIPGQRFGYTF
TRBD2	TRBV9	.	TRBJ2-3	TGTGCCAGCAGCTCCCCGGTGCGGGGGGGCCCAGATACGCAGTATTTT	CASSSPVRGGPDTQYF
.	TRBV25-1	.	TRBJ1-2	TGTGCCAGCAGTGCACAGGGCAGGGGAAGCTACACCTTC	CASSAQGRGSYTF
.	TRBV7-9	.	TRBJ1-1	TGTGCCAGCAGCTTAGAGGAGGTGAACACTGAAGCTTTCTTT	CASSLEEVNTEAFF
.	TRBV6-1	.	TRBJ2-2	TGTGCCAGCAACTGGGCGGGCGGGGAGCTGTTTTTT	CASNWAGGELFF